The 7 T cell receptor beta chains below were found in one sample sequenced in a study of blood T cell repertoires in COVID-19. Only in-frame clones appear in the TCRdb table, and some are missing; sequencing was by immunoSEQ multiplex PCR. Of about 120,000 clones in the sample, about 85% are singletons; the top ten hold around 9.9%. Input material: peripheral blood. The origin of the receptors is a man aged 80 or over with acute or convalescent COVID-19.

The J gene is TRBJ1-1, the V gene TRBV27, with D uncertain. The germline V gene encodes CDR1 MNHEY and CDR2 SMNVEV (reference sequence). The V gene lost 5 bases and the J gene lost 1 base, with 11 bases spanning the gap. The CDR3 has 14 amino acids. In nucleotides, the CDR3 is TGTGCCAGCAGTCCCTCCGCAGGGAACACTGAAGCTTTCTTT. The encoded protein is CASSPSAGNTEAFF.

The V and J genes are TRBV7-9 and TRBJ1-2; D not resolved. V was pared by 4 bases and J by 1 base, with 4 bases between. The CDR3 runs to 12 residues. Germline V gene data show CDR1 as SEHNR and CDR2 as FQNEAQ (reference sequence). CDR3 sequence reads: CASSSYNYGYTF. The CDR3 coding sequence is TGTGCCAGCAGCTCCTATAACTATGGCTACACCTTC.

V and J are TRBV7-3 and TRBJ2-6; D possibly corresponds to TRBD1 (6 bases). V gave up 6 bases and J gave up 2 bases, with 11 bases separating them. This CDR3 comprises 15 residues. Germline V lookup: CDR1 SGHTA, CDR2 FQGTGA. The CDR3 loop reads CASRLQGTGANVLTF. For the CDR3, the DNA is TGTGCCAGCAGGTTACAGGGAACTGGGGCCAACGTCCTGACTTTC.

A single count supports this clone. The genes are TRBV23-1 and TRBJ1-3, with no clear D. TRBV23-1 is identified as an open reading frame with a role that is uncertain. V was clipped by 1 base and J by 5 bases, with 24 bases between them. The CDR3 is 19 residues long. Here the CDR3 reads CASSQFGRNGWALRNTIYF. The CDR3 coding sequence is TGCGCCAGCAGTCAATTCGGGAGGAACGGGTGGGCCCTTAGAAACACCATATATTTT.

This chain joins TRBV9 and TRBJ2-3; 10 bases fit TRBD1. The CDR3 contains 17 residues. Germline V gives CDR1 SGDLS, CDR2 YYNGEE. After removal of 0 bases from V and 5 bases from J, the junction contained 9 bases not matched to a gene. The CDR3 reads CASSVEGGQGSIDTQYF. For the CDR3, the DNA is TGTGCCAGCAGCGTAGAAGGGGGACAGGGGTCCATAGATACGCAGTATTTT.

The genes are TRBV25-1 and TRBJ1-4, with D uncertain. The germline V and J ends were trimmed by 2 bases and 3 bases, with 13 bases remaining between them. The germline V gene has CDR1 MGHDK and CDR2 SYGVNS. The CDR3 length is 16 residues. CDR3 amino acids: CASSEPGVAPNEKLFF. CDR3 DNA: TGTGCCAGCAGTGAACCCGGAGTCGCTCCTAATGAAAAACTGTTTTTT.

This chain uses TRBV5-4 with TRBJ2-5; D is uncertain. The CDR3 has 13 residues. From germline, CDR1 is SGHNT and CDR2 YYREEE (reference sequence). The V gene lost 0 bases and the J gene lost 3 bases, with 6 bases spanning the gap. As DNA, the CDR3 is TGTGCCAGCAGCTTGGGCGGCAAAGAGACCCAGTACTTC. Protein product: CASSLGGKETQYF.